These 5 T cell receptor beta chains were sequenced from one sample in a study of spatial heterogeneity in lung cancer. Via MiXCR, TCRdb re-called the 5' RACE reads, giving one row per CDR3 protein. The table includes just over 25,000 distinct CDR3 sequences, 13% detected once. Time point indicated: sample taken at primary tumor resection. Sequencing covered unsorted whole RNA taken from tumor, nontumor lung or frozen PBMC. The sequencing used PBMCs, collected at surgery. These receptors all come from a female donor with early-stage non-small cell lung cancer.

The rearrangement joins TRBV15 to TRBJ1-5; no reliable D call. The CDR3 is made up of 15 amino acids. Trimming stripped 1 base from V and 3 bases from J, with 10 bases between. From germline, CDR1 is LNHNV and CDR2 YYDKDF (reference sequence). This chain's CDR3 is CATSRGSSPNQPQHF. The CDR3 nucleotides read TGTGCCACCAGCAGAGGTTCCAGTCCCAATCAGCCCCAGCATTTT.

This clonotype was found a few times. The chain uses TRBV12-3 or TRBV12-4 and TRBJ1-1; the D is unclear. The CDR3 loop spans 11 amino acids. With 6 bases removed from V and 11 bases from J, the gap between germline ends came to 13 bases. CDR3 region: CASSPDGAAFF. In DNA, the CDR3 is TGTGCCAGCAGCCCTGACGGAGCGGCTTTCTTT.

This clonotype was detected many times. The chain uses TRBV30 and TRBJ1-6, with 7 positions matching TRBD1. The ends lost 4 bases at V and 10 bases at J; junction bases unmatched: 10. Germline V lookup: CDR1 GTSNPN, CDR2 SVGIG (reference sequence). The CDR3 sequence is 14 residues long. CDR3 amino acids: CAWNPGQSISPLHF. CDR3 bases: TGTGCCTGGAATCCGGGACAGAGTATCTCACCCCTCCACTTT.

This clonotype has more than one count but fewer than ten. This sequence joins TRBV7-2 and TRBJ2-2, with D unclear. V was trimmed by 1 base and J by 7 bases, leaving 10 bases between them. Per germline, CDR1 SGHTA and CDR2 FQGNSA. The CDR3 totals 14 residues. The CDR3 DNA is TGTGCCAGCAGCTTAGTTACGAGACTCGGGGAGCTGTTTTTT. Amino acids: CASSLVTRLGELFF.

The sample holds many counts of this clonotype. The gene calls are TRBV7-2 and TRBJ2-7; 9 bases are shared with TRBD2. Germline loops: CDR1 SGHTA, CDR2 FQGNSA. V shed 5 bases, J shed 1 base, and the junction held 3 bases outside the gene matches. The CDR3 has 14 amino acids. CDR3 sequence: CASSRSGSSYEQYF. CDR3 in DNA: TGTGCCAGCAGCCGTAGCGGGAGTTCCTACGAGCAGTACTTC. The full variable domain, in which reference TRBV7-2 and TRBJ2-7 provide the parts outside the CDR3, is GAGVSQSPSNKVTEKGKDVELRCDPISGHTALYWYRQSLGQGLEFLIYFQGNSAPDKSGLPSDRFSAERTGGSVSTLTIQRTQQEDSAVYLCASSRSGSSYEQYFGPGTRLTVT.